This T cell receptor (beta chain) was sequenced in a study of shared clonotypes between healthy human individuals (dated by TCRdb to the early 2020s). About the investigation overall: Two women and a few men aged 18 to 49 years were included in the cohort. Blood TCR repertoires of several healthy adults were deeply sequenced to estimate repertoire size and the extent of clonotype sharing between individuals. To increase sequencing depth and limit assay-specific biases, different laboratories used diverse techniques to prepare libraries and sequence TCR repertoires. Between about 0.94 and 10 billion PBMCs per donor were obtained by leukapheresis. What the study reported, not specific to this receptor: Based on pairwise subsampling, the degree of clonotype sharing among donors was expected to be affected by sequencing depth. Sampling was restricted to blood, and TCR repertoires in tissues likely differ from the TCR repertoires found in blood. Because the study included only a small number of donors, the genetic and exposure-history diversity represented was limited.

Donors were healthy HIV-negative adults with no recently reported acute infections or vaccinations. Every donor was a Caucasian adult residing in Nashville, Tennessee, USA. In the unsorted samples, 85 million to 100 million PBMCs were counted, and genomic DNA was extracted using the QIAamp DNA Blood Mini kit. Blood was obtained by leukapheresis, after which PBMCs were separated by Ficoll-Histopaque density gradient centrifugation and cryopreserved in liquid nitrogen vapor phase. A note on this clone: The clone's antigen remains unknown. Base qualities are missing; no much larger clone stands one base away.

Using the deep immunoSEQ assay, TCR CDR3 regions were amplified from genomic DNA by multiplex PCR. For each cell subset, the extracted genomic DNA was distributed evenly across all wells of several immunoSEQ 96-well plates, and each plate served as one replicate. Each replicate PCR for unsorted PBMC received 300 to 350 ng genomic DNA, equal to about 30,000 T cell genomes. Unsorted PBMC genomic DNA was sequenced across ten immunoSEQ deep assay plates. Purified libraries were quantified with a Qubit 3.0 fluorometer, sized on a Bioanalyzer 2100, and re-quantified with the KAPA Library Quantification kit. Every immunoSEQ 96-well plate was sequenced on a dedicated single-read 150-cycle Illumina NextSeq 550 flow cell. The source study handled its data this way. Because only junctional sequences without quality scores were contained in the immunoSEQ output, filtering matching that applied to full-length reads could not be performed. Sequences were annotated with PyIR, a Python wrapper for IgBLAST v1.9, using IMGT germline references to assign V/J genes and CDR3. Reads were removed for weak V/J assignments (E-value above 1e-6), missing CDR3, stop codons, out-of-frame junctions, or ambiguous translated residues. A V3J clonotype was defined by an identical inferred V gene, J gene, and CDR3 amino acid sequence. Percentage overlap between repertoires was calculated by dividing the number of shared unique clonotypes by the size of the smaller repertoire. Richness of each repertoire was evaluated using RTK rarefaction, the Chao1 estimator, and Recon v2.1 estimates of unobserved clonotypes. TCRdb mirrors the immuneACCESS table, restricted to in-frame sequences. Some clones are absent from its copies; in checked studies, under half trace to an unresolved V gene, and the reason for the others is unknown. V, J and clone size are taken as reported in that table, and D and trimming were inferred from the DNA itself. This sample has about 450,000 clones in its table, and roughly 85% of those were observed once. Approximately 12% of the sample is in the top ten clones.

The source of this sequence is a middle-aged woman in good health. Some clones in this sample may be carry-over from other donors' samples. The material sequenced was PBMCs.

The bases read TGTGCCTGGAGTGTACGTGGGGTGGATCAGCCCCAGCATTTT. This translates into CAWSVRGVDQPQHF. The chain links TRBV30 with TRBJ1-5, with the D gene not clear enough to name. In the germline V gene (reference sequence), CDR1 corresponds to GTSNPN and CDR2 to SVGIG. CDR3 length: 14 amino acids, cysteine to phenylalanine. Only CDR3 DNA remains: 42 bases, in frame from the first base. V drops 0 bases and J drops 5 bases, leaving 11 bases in between.